The 30 T cell receptor beta chains given below trace back to one sample, sequenced in a study of cytomegalovirus exposure and HLA in healthy donors. This PCR relied on a set of 60 Vbeta primers and 13 Jbeta primers. Using immunoSEQ multiplex PCR, the repertoire was profiled, and TCRdb retains in-frame clones only, with some absent. Here the sample spans under 100,000 clones, 65% to 80% being singletons. Sequences were obtained from PBMCs. The receptors stem from a woman aged 50 to 65 in good health and CMV-seropositive.

As concerns this clone: The same CDR3 can be traced to other DNA sequences in this sample. The rearrangement joins TRBV28 to TRBJ1-5, with D maybe TRBD1 (6 bases). The CDR3 consists of 12 residues. Deletions cut 11 bases from V and 3 bases from J, with 11 bases between. Looked up from germline, CDR1 is MDHEN and CDR2 is SYDVKM. CDR3 nucleotide sequence: TGTGCCTCCTCAGGGGCCAATCAGCCCCAGCATTTT. This gives the protein CASSGANQPQHF.

The rearrangement links TRBV25-1 to TRBJ1-1, with D perhaps TRBD1 (5 bases). From germline, CDR1 is MGHDK and CDR2 SYGVNS. This CDR3 region has 15 residues. V was trimmed by 7 bases and J by 4 bases, leaving 19 bases between them. The CDR3 loop is CASIEWRPGGTEAFF. The CDR3 nucleotides are TGTGCCAGCATCGAATGGCGGCCGGGGGGCACTGAAGCTTTCTTT.

The chain is built from TRBV7-9 and TRBJ2-7; perhaps TRBD1 as D (6 bases). The germline gives CDR1 SEHNR, CDR2 FQNEAQ (reference sequence). The V and J ends lost 6 bases and 3 bases respectively, with 15 bases between them. This CDR3 is 14 amino acids long. CDR3 sequence reads: CASSSIQGVYEQYF. The CDR3, as DNA: TGTGCCAGCAGTTCAATACAGGGAGTCTACGAGCAGTACTTC.

The gene calls are TRBV28 and TRBJ1-4; 7 nucleotides align to TRBD1. The germline V gene has CDR1 MDHEN and CDR2 SYDVKM. The V and J ends lost 7 bases and 8 bases, in that order; junction bases with no gene match: 13. The CDR3 loop spans 15 amino acids. CDR3 region: CASTPMTGLREKLFF. DNA of the CDR3: TGTGCCAGCACCCCCATGACAGGGTTAAGGGAAAAACTGTTTTTT.

The rearrangement joins TRBV2 to TRBJ2-7; TRBD2 matches at 8 bases. Germline V gene sequence: CDR1 SNHLY, CDR2 FYNNEI. The trim removed 7 bases at V and 5 bases at J, leaving 10 bases unmatched. CDR3 length: 14 amino acids. CDR3 residues: CASNWLAGAHEQYF. CDR3 bases: TGTGCCAGCAATTGGCTAGCGGGCGCCCACGAGCAGTACTTC.

The rearrangement joins TRBV4-3 to TRBJ1-5; 9 bases align to TRBD1. The V segment lost 1 base and the J segment 3 bases; nucleotides outside the gene matches: 7. Germline loops: CDR1 LGHNA, CDR2 YSLEER. The CDR3 is 17 amino acids. CDR3 sequence (DNA): TGCGCCAGCAGCCAAGGGTCAGGGACAGGGTTCAATCAGCCCCAGCATTTT. It yields the protein CASSQGSGTGFNQPQHF.

This chain's CDR3 is CASSFASVETQYF. The CDR3 DNA reads as TGTGCCAGCAGTTTTGCCTCGGTGGAGACCCAGTACTTC. This chain uses TRBV28 with TRBJ2-5; D call uncertain. V lost 3 bases, J lost 5 bases, and 10 bases lay in between. The CDR3 runs 13 residues. Germline-derived CDR1 and CDR2 are MDHEN and SYDVKM.

This chain connects TRBV11-3 to TRBJ2-1, with 7 nucleotides matching TRBD2. J gave up 7 bases and V 6 bases, and 12 bases lay outside the gene matches. From germline, CDR1 is SGHNT and CDR2 YENEEA. The CDR3 length is 15 residues. Here the CDR3 reads CASSPDGGSNNEQFF. The CDR3 DNA is TGTGCCAGCAGTCCCGACGGGGGGAGTAATAATGAGCAGTTCTTC.

In this sample, this clone turned up a few times. This chain uses TRBV28 with TRBJ1-1; D is uncertain. This CDR3 spans 15 amino acids. From germline, CDR1 is MDHEN and CDR2 SYDVKM. Between the trimmed V and J ends, which lost 1 base and 1 base, there was a span of 10 bases. The CDR3 spells CASSLSLFPNTEAFF. In DNA, the CDR3 is TGTGCCAGCAGTTTATCCCTTTTCCCGAACACTGAAGCTTTCTTT.

The chain is built from TRBV7-8 and TRBJ2-5, with 16 nucleotides matching TRBD2. The V segment lost 4 bases and the J segment 4 bases; nucleotides outside the gene matches: 12. From germline, CDR1 is SGHVS and CDR2 FQNEAQ. The CDR3 has 19 residues. The DNA of the CDR3 is TGTGCCAGCAGCTCAGGGACTAGCGGGAGGGCCTCCCACAGAGAGACCCAGTACTTC. Amino acids: CASSSGTSGRASHRETQYF.

V gene TRBV30 combines with J gene TRBJ1-4; 8 bases fit TRBD1. This CDR3 contains 15 residues. The germline V gene has CDR1 GTSNPN and CDR2 SVGIG (reference sequence). Unmatched junction bases numbered 6, after V lost 0 bases and J lost 6 bases. CDR3 in DNA: TGTGCCTGGAGTGTACAGGACAGGGATGATGAAAAACTGTTTTTT. Its translation is CAWSVQDRDDEKLFF.

This clone came up once. This chain links TRBV27 with TRBJ1-1; TRBD1 aligns across 7 bases. V was pared by 2 bases and J by 11 bases, with 11 bases of the junction left unmatched. Germline CDR1 is MNHEY and CDR2 is SMNVEV (reference sequence). The CDR3 is made up of 14 amino acids. The CDR3 nucleotides read TGTGCCAGCAGTTTAAGGGGAACACAGGGGAAGGCTTTCTTT. Protein product: CASSLRGTQGKAFF.

This clone was picked up a small number of times. The chain joins TRBV28 to TRBJ2-3, with 9 bases aligning to TRBD1. This CDR3 is 16 amino acids long. Per the germline V gene, CDR1 is MDHEN and CDR2 is SYDVKM. Losses at the gene ends were 6 bases for V and 1 base for J; bases not matched to a gene: 8. The CDR3 nucleotides read TGTGCCAGCAGCCCGAGTGGGACAGGGCGCACAGATACGCAGTATTTT. Translating gives CASSPSGTGRTDTQYF.

V usage is TRBV5-1 and J usage is TRBJ2-5; 7 bases align to TRBD2. The CDR3 runs 15 residues. Germline CDR1 and CDR2: SGHRS and YFSETQ. Trimming took 1 base from V and 5 from J; bases not matched to a gene: 8. This chain's CDR3 is CASSLNSGEAETQYF. CDR3 sequence (DNA): TGCGCCAGCAGCTTGAACAGCGGGGAGGCGGAGACCCAGTACTTC.

This clone has more than one count but fewer than ten. The V gene is TRBV19, the J gene TRBJ2-2, with D tentatively TRBD1 (5 bases). The CDR3 is 14 residues long. Germline-derived CDR1 and CDR2 are LNHDA and SQIVND (reference sequence). Trimming took 5 bases from V and 5 from J, leaving 12 bases between them. DNA for the CDR3: TGTGCCAGTAGTCCCAGGGTTTGGACCGGGGAGCTGTTTTTT. It is translated as CASSPRVWTGELFF.

The chain recombines TRBV18 with TRBJ1-1, with D possibly matching TRBD1 (5 bases). Germline assignment: CDR1 KGHSH and CDR2 LQKENI. V shed 3 bases and J shed 3 bases, with 11 bases lying between them. The CDR3 length is 14 residues. The CDR3 here is CASSPAGGYTEAFF. CDR3 in DNA: TGTGCCAGCTCACCCGCGGGGGGTTACACTGAAGCTTTCTTT.

Worth noting for this clone: A junction end diverges from the germline sequence, so it may reflect a read error. This sequence joins TRBV29-1 and TRBJ2-5; the D is unclear. Per germline, CDR1 SQVTM and CDR2 ANQGSEA. The length of the CDR3 is 12 residues. CDR3 DNA: TGCGGCGTTGATGACTTCCAAGAGACCCAGTACTTC. It specifies CGVDDFQETQYF.

V and J are TRBV4-2 and TRBJ2-1; D possibly corresponds to TRBD1 (6 bases). Germline V gene sequence: CDR1 LGHNA, CDR2 YNFKEQ. This CDR3 is 15 amino acids long. V shed 4 bases and J shed 4 bases, with 14 bases lying between them. The CDR3 DNA sequence: TGTGCCAGCAGCCCAGCAAAGGGGGATTACAATGAGCAGTTCTTC. It encodes CASSPAKGDYNEQFF.

As for this clone: The sample has other DNA sequences that encode this CDR3 too. The chain uses TRBV7-2 and TRBJ2-7, with D maybe TRBD1 (5 bases). CDR3 length: 13 amino acids. The ends were cut back, 1 base at V and 6 bases at J, with 10 bases in the middle. CDR1 is SGHTA, CDR2 FQGNSA, per germline. The CDR3 protein is CASSLVQGREQYF. DNA of the CDR3: TGTGCCAGCAGCTTAGTCCAGGGCCGCGAGCAGTACTTC.

The J gene is TRBJ2-5, the V gene TRBV4-1; 10 bases are shared with TRBD2. Germline V CDR1 and CDR2: MGHRA, YSYEKL. There are 16 residues in the CDR3. The trim removed 0 bases at V and 6 bases at J, leaving 7 bases unmatched. The CDR3 protein is CASSQDSTSGTKTQYF. The CDR3 DNA reads TGCGCCAGCAGCCAAGATTCAACTAGCGGGACGAAGACCCAGTACTTC.

The genes are TRBV7-2 and TRBJ2-1; D unresolved. Germline V lookup: CDR1 SGHTA, CDR2 FQGNSA. The V and J ends lost 3 bases and 4 bases respectively, with 4 bases between them. The CDR3 totals 12 residues. CDR3 in amino acids: CASSFSYNEQFF. The CDR3 DNA follows: TGTGCCAGCAGCTTCAGTTACAATGAGCAGTTCTTC.

On this clone itself: One end of the junction fails to match germline, which may point to a read error. This chain connects TRBV7-9 to TRBJ2-3; the match to TRBD2 covers 12 bases. CDR1 and CDR2 from the germline V gene are SEHNR and FQNEAQ (reference sequence). There are 16 residues in the CDR3. Here the CDR3 DNA reads TGTTCCAGCAGCCCAGAACCGGGACTAGCGGGAGATACGCAGTATTTT. Translating it yields CSSSPEPGLAGDTQYF.

V and J are TRBV29-1 and TRBJ2-5, with 7 bases that match TRBD2. Per the germline V gene, CDR1 is SQVTM and CDR2 is ANQGSEA. The V and J ends lost 6 bases and 4 bases, in that order; junction bases with no gene match: 8. This CDR3 has 13 amino acids. The CDR3 bases are TGCAGCGTCGGAATTTCTAGCGGAGAGACCCAGTACTTC. Translation: CSVGISSGETQYF.

As regards this clone: At the DNA level, this CDR3 is encoded by other sequences in the same sample as well. The chain recombines TRBV5-4 with TRBJ2-1; no clear D gene. Germline loops: CDR1 SGHNT, CDR2 YYREEE (reference sequence). V lost 8 bases and J 10 bases, leaving 10 bases between the germline ends. The CDR3 totals 10 residues. The CDR3 here is CARGPWEQFF. CDR3 bases: TGTGCCAGGGGCCCTTGGGAGCAGTTCTTC.

The rearrangement links TRBV2 to TRBJ2-1; D is ambiguous. Trimming took off 1 base at V and 0 bases at J, with 10 bases between the two ends. Germline V gene sequence: CDR1 SNHLY, CDR2 FYNNEI. The CDR3 has 16 amino acids. The CDR3 DNA reads as TGTGCCAGCAGTGAAGAAGCTAGGAGCTCCTACAATGAGCAGTTCTTC. This sequence encodes CASSEEARSSYNEQFF.

The CDR3 sequence is CATSREYYGYTF. The CDR3, as DNA: TGTGCCACCAGCAGAGAATATTATGGCTACACCTTC. The chain links TRBV15 to TRBJ1-2; D uncertain. Per germline, CDR1 LNHNV and CDR2 YYDKDF (reference sequence). The CDR3 totals 12 residues. The V gene lost 0 bases and the J gene lost 5 bases, with 4 bases spanning the gap. The full variable domain, its missing parts supplied by reference TRBV15 and TRBJ1-2, is DAMVIQNPRYQVTQFGKPVTLSCSQTLNHNVMYWYQQKSSQAPKLLFHYYDKDFNNEADTPDNFQSRRPNTSFCFLDIRSPGLGDTAMYLCATSREYYGYTFGSGTRLTVV.

The chain combines TRBV11-3 with TRBJ2-1, with D maybe TRBD2 (5 bases). This CDR3 spans 13 amino acids. The V end lost 5 bases, the J end lost 9 bases, and 14 bases lay between the germline ends. Germline V gene lookup returns CDR1 SGHNT and CDR2 YENEEA. The CDR3 region is CASSRIRRGEQFF. The CDR3 coding sequence is TGTGCCAGCAGCCGAATTAGACGGGGTGAGCAGTTCTTC.

In this sample, this clone turned up a few times. The chain uses TRBV30 and TRBJ1-2; TRBD1 might be the D (6 bases). The CDR3 has 13 residues. V shed 2 bases and J shed 6 bases, with 13 bases lying between them. CDR1 is GTSNPN and CDR2 is SVGIG in the germline V gene (reference sequence). CDR3 sequence reads: CAWSKQGWDGYTF. CDR3 DNA: TGTGCCTGGAGTAAGCAGGGGTGGGATGGCTACACCTTC.

This chain uses TRBV7-2 with TRBJ2-7, with TRBD1 as a possible D gene (5 bases). The CDR3 is 15 amino acids. Trimming took 5 bases from V and 4 from J, leaving 18 bases between them. CDR1 is SGHTA and CDR2 is FQGNSA in the germline V gene. In DNA, the CDR3 is TGTGCCAGCAGCATAGGACACGCTGGGCCTTACGAGCAGTACTTC. This sequence encodes CASSIGHAGPYEQYF.

V gene TRBV5-1 combines with J gene TRBJ2-5; TRBD2 aligns across 12 bases. V lost 0 bases and J lost 1; bases outside the gene matches: 7. The CDR3 covers 18 residues. Germline lookup yields CDR1 SGHRS and CDR2 YFSETQ. The CDR3, as DNA: TGCGCCAGCAGCTTGGGAGGGACTAGCGGGCCGCCCCAAGAGACCCAGTACTTC. Protein sequence: CASSLGGTSGPPQETQYF.